The clone carrying this TCR beta chain was seen more than once but under ten times. This sample is part of a study of blood T cell repertoires in COVID-19. Germline V gene lookup returns CDR1 SQVTM and CDR2 ANQGSEA. This CDR3 has 12 amino acids. Trimming removed 7 bases from V and 4 bases from J; junction bases left unmatched: 2. Data came from immunoSEQ multiplex PCR; TCRdb stores just in-frame clones and leaves some out. Of approximately 94,000 clones listed, under 90% are singletons. This rearrangement joins TRBV29-1 to TRBJ2-7; TRBD2 agrees at 12 bases. The sequence came from a human donor in a cohort sampled during active COVID-19. Material for sequencing was peripheral blood. DNA for the CDR3: TGCAGCGCCGGGACTAGCGGGTACGAGCAGTACTTC. Its protein is CSAGTSGYEQYF.